This entry lists 29 T cell receptor beta chains sequenced from one sample in a study of T cell changes during pregnancy in multiple sclerosis (dated by TCRdb to between 2019 and 2020). Receptors were amplified or captured by the immunoSEQ multiplex PCR assay. The clones in this table, taken by TCRdb from immuneACCESS, are in-frame only. Not every clone is retained; where verified, under half of the shortfall comes from an unresolved V gene, and the cause of the rest is unknown. The sample has roughly 60,000 clones on record, over 85% of them singletons. The top ten constitute more than 1.3% of the sample. Source: peripheral blood, taken in the second trimester of pregnancy. Source of these receptors: a female donor with multiple sclerosis, enrolled in a pregnancy study.

The CDR3: CASSFVSGSRTDTQYF. Written as DNA, the CDR3 is TGTGCCAGCAGCTTTGTTAGCGGGAGTCGTACAGATACGCAGTATTTT. This rearrangement joins TRBV5-5 to TRBJ2-3, with 9 bases identical to TRBD2. The CDR3 runs 16 residues. The J segment lost 3 bases and the V segment lost 2 bases, leaving 7 bases of the junction unmatched. Looked up from germline, CDR1 is SGHKS and CDR2 is YYEKEE (reference sequence).

V usage is TRBV12-5 and J usage is TRBJ2-3; 7 bases are a match to TRBD2. Unmatched junction bases numbered 10, after V lost 3 bases and J lost 4 bases. This CDR3 comprises 16 residues. Germline assignment: CDR1 LGHNT and CDR2 FRNRAP. The CDR3 DNA is TGTGCTAGTGGTTTCAGAGCGGGAAGTACGGCAGATACGCAGTATTTT. Translated, it gives CASGFRAGSTADTQYF.

J is TRBJ2-5 and V is TRBV6-5, with D unresolved. V dropped 11 bases and J dropped 5 bases, with 9 bases sitting between them. This CDR3 has 10 amino acids. CDR1 and CDR2 from the germline V gene are MNHEY and SVGAGI. In nucleotides, the CDR3 is TGTGCCGCAACCGAGGAGACCCAGTACTTC. Its protein product is CAATEETQYF.

The rearrangement links TRBV7-2 to TRBJ1-2, with 8 bases matching TRBD1. Trimming cost V 5 bases and J 3 bases; bases outside gene matches: 8. This CDR3 is built from 15 residues. Germline loops: CDR1 SGHTA, CDR2 FQGNSA. In nucleotides, the CDR3 is TGTGCCAGCAGCCAGGACAGGGTCGTTCACTATGGCTACACCTTC. This gives the protein CASSQDRVVHYGYTF. The full variable domain, rest sourced from reference TRBV7-2 and TRBJ1-2, is GAGVSQSPSNKVTEKGKDVELRCDPISGHTALYWYRQSLGQGLEFLIYFQGNSAPDKSGLPSDRFSAERTGGSVSTLTIQRTQQEDSAVYLCASSQDRVVHYGYTFGSGTRLTVV.

This chain joins TRBV7-9 and TRBJ2-2, with 7 bases matching TRBD1. After removal of 5 bases from V and 6 bases from J, the junction contained 9 bases not matched to a gene. The germline V gene has CDR1 SEHNR and CDR2 FQNEAQ (reference sequence). This CDR3 is built from 15 residues. The CDR3 spells CASSTTGALAGELFF. CDR3 DNA: TGTGCCAGCAGCACCACAGGGGCGCTCGCCGGGGAGCTGTTTTTT.

V usage is TRBV4-2 and J usage is TRBJ2-6; the match to TRBD1 covers 12 bases. Germline-derived CDR1 and CDR2 are LGHNA and YNFKEQ. CDR3 length equals 18 residues. The V gene end was trimmed by 3 bases and the J gene end by 4 bases; junction bases not matched to a gene: 7. For the CDR3, the DNA is TGTGCCAGCAGCCACAACGGGGACAGGGGGCAAGGGGCCAACGTCCTGACTTTC. Translated: CASSHNGDRGQGANVLTF.

CDR3 in amino acids: CASRPDSASSYNEQFF. CDR3 bases: TGCGCCAGCAGACCCGACTCGGCGAGCTCCTACAATGAGCAGTTCTTC. V usage is TRBV5-1 and J usage is TRBJ2-1; no clear D. CDR3 length: 16 residues. CDR1 and CDR2 (germline): SGHRS, YFSETQ. V lost 5 bases and J 0 bases, leaving 15 bases between the germline ends.

This chain links TRBV9 with TRBJ2-1; 7 bases match TRBD1. This CDR3 has 15 residues. Germline V CDR1 and CDR2: SGDLS, YYNGEE. V was pared by 4 bases and J by 0 bases, with 4 bases of the junction left unmatched. CDR3 sequence (DNA): TGTGCCAGCAGCCCCCAGGGGGTCTCCTACAATGAGCAGTTCTTC. This translates into CASSPQGVSYNEQFF.

This clone is a singleton in its sample. This chain links TRBV5-6 with TRBJ1-6, with 7 bases identical to TRBD1. Germline assignment: CDR1 SGHDT and CDR2 YYEEEE. The V segment lost 0 bases and the J segment 7 bases; nucleotides outside the gene matches: 4. This CDR3 region has 15 residues. The CDR3: CASSLEQGKNSPLHF. In DNA, the CDR3 is TGTGCCAGCAGCTTGGAACAGGGGAAGAATTCACCCCTCCACTTT.

The rearrangement uses TRBV4-1 and TRBJ2-1; D might be TRBD2 (5 bases). Looked up from germline, CDR1 is MGHRA and CDR2 is YSYEKL. The CDR3 covers 13 residues. V was clipped by 4 bases and J by 5 bases, with 9 bases between them. The CDR3 spells CASSLMRDNEQFF. The CDR3 DNA follows: TGCGCCAGCAGCCTCATGAGGGACAATGAGCAGTTCTTC.

V usage is TRBV7-9 and J usage is TRBJ2-7; D may be TRBD1 (6 bases). Germline V gene lookup returns CDR1 SEHNR and CDR2 FQNEAQ (reference sequence). The CDR3 spans 14 residues. V lost 1 base, J lost 6 bases, and 13 bases lay in between. The DNA of the CDR3 is TGTGCCAGCAGCTTAGAGGGACACGGTGGCGAGCAGTACTTC. Protein product: CASSLEGHGGEQYF.

This rearrangement joins TRBV19 to TRBJ1-5; 9 nucleotides match TRBD1. CDR3 length equals 15 residues. Trimming cost V 4 bases and J 5 bases; bases outside gene matches: 6. Looked up from germline, CDR1 is LNHDA and CDR2 is SQIVND (reference sequence). The CDR3, as DNA: TGTGCCAGTAGTAGGGACAGGGCACCTGATCAGCCCCAGCATTTT. It yields the protein CASSRDRAPDQPQHF.

V and J are TRBV29-1 and TRBJ1-1; D call uncertain. The V gene lost 2 bases and the J gene lost 2 bases, with 9 bases spanning the gap. CDR1 is SQVTM and CDR2 is ANQGSEA in the germline V gene. CDR3 length: 13 amino acids. The CDR3 bases are TGCAGCGTTGAATACAAGTTTAACACTGAAGCTTTCTTT. The encoded protein is CSVEYKFNTEAFF.

The V gene is TRBV10-1, the J gene TRBJ2-2, with 7 bases lining up with TRBD2. Per the germline V gene, CDR1 is WNHNN and CDR2 is SYGVQD (reference sequence). Trimming took 11 bases from V and 4 from J; bases not matched to a gene: 13. The CDR3 sequence is 15 residues long. The CDR3 is CALGLEGPVTGELFF. The CDR3 DNA is TGCGCCCTAGGACTAGAGGGTCCGGTCACCGGGGAGCTGTTTTTT.

The chain couples TRBV12-5 to TRBJ2-7; 7 bases align to TRBD1. This CDR3 has 14 amino acids. The trim removed 0 bases at V and 3 bases at J, leaving 2 bases unmatched. The germline gives CDR1 LGHNT, CDR2 FRNRAP. CDR3 in amino acids: CASGLVGQNYEQYF. CDR3 coding DNA: TGTGCTAGTGGTTTGGTGGGACAGAACTACGAGCAGTACTTC.

The chain combines TRBV7-2 with TRBJ2-7; 7 nucleotides line up with TRBD2. CDR3 length: 15 residues. Germline-derived CDR1 and CDR2 are SGHTA and FQGNSA. The V and J ends lost 5 bases and 3 bases, in that order; junction bases with no gene match: 10. CDR3 coding DNA: TGTGCCAGCAGCCTATTGGCGGGAGCTCTCTACGAGCAGTACTTC. Translated, it gives CASSLLAGALYEQYF.

The chain carries TRBV4-2 and TRBJ2-7, with no clear D. The CDR3 totals 13 residues. Germline CDR1 is LGHNA and CDR2 is YNFKEQ. The V gene lost 4 bases and the J gene lost 6 bases, with 13 bases spanning the gap. The CDR3 spells CASSPSPEPEQYF. The CDR3 DNA reads as TGTGCCAGCAGCCCATCCCCGGAGCCCGAGCAGTACTTC.

This clone was counted a single time. V usage is TRBV7-9 and J usage is TRBJ2-1; D ambiguous. CDR1 is SEHNR, CDR2 FQNEAQ, per germline (reference sequence). V was clipped by 8 bases and J by 5 bases, with 7 bases between them. This CDR3 is built from 11 residues. The CDR3 sequence is CASAANNEQFF. The CDR3 DNA reads as TGTGCCAGCGCTGCGAACAATGAGCAGTTCTTC.

V and J are TRBV13 and TRBJ1-3; the D gene is possibly TRBD1 (5 bases). This CDR3 spans 16 amino acids. Germline assignment: CDR1 PRHDT and CDR2 FYEKMQ (reference sequence). The V gene lost 5 bases and the J gene lost 0 bases, with 14 bases spanning the gap. The CDR3 loop reads CASSGPGFSSGNTIYF. The CDR3 coding sequence is TGTGCCAGCAGCGGCCCAGGGTTCAGCTCTGGAAACACCATATATTTT.

Comments on this clone: Other DNA sequences in the same sample also yield this CDR3. V and J are TRBV5-6 and TRBJ2-7; 10 bases map to TRBD2. Losses at the gene ends were 0 bases for V and 4 bases for J; bases not matched to a gene: 7. Germline assignment: CDR1 SGHDT and CDR2 YYEEEE. The CDR3 is 16 residues long. The chain's CDR3 is CASSLGGLAGVYEQYF. CDR3 nucleotide sequence: TGTGCCAGCAGCTTGGGTGGCCTAGCGGGAGTATACGAGCAGTACTTC.

The DNA of the CDR3 is TGTGCCTGGAGCGCTTCATCGCGGGCCCGAGAAAAACTGTTTTTT. Amino acids: CAWSASSRAREKLFF. The chain uses TRBV30 and TRBJ1-4; no firm D call. Trimming removed 3 bases from V and 8 bases from J, with 19 bases in between. This CDR3 contains 15 residues. The germline V gene encodes CDR1 GTSNPN and CDR2 SVGIG (reference sequence).

This sequence joins TRBV14 and TRBJ1-1; 7 positions agree with TRBD1. V gave up 0 bases and J gave up 4 bases; unmatched junction bases: 5. This CDR3 has 15 residues. Germline CDR1 reads SGHDN; CDR2 reads FVKESK. CDR3: CASSQDKGAGTEAFF. CDR3 DNA: TGTGCCAGCAGCCAAGATAAGGGGGCGGGCACTGAAGCTTTCTTT.

The rearrangement joins TRBV6-1 to TRBJ2-3; 7 nucleotides match TRBD1. Germline V gene data show CDR1 as MNHNS and CDR2 as SASEGT. The CDR3 runs to 15 residues. V shed 3 bases and J 3 bases; nucleotides not matched to a gene: 6. The CDR3 spells CASSDPTGFTDTQYF. The CDR3 DNA is TGTGCCAGCAGTGACCCGACAGGGTTTACAGATACGCAGTATTTT.

This sequence joins TRBV11-2 and TRBJ1-1; a weak D match, TRBD1 (5 bases). CDR3 length equals 13 residues. CDR1 SGHAT and CDR2 FQNNGV come from the germline V gene. V shed 8 bases and J shed 0 bases, with 10 bases lying between them. The chain's CDR3 is CASLKGVNTEAFF. CDR3 nucleotides: TGTGCCAGCCTAAAAGGGGTGAACACTGAAGCTTTCTTT.

This clone appeared a single time. The rearrangement links TRBV5-6 to TRBJ2-7, with D maybe TRBD2 (6 bases). CDR3 length: 15 amino acids. Germline V CDR1 and CDR2: SGHDT, YYEEEE. V shed 0 bases and J shed 5 bases, with 15 bases lying between them. The CDR3 is CASSLVREYFNEQYF. CDR3 in DNA: TGTGCCAGCAGCTTGGTACGGGAGTACTTTAACGAGCAGTACTTC.

The chain combines TRBV28 with TRBJ2-1, with 8 bases that match TRBD2. Germline lookup yields CDR1 MDHEN and CDR2 SYDVKM. The CDR3 covers 15 residues. V lost 5 bases and J lost 0; bases outside the gene matches: 3. CDR3 region: CASSVSGSSYNEQFF. CDR3 in DNA: TGTGCCAGCAGTGTCAGCGGGAGCTCCTACAATGAGCAGTTCTTC.

J is TRBJ1-4 and V is TRBV7-9; a possible D gene is TRBD1 (6 bases). Trimming pared 2 bases from V and 6 bases from J, leaving 13 bases between. This CDR3 spans 15 amino acids. Per the germline V gene, CDR1 is SEHNR and CDR2 is FQNEAQ (reference sequence). The CDR3: CASSLQWGLDEKLFF. The CDR3 region has the DNA TGTGCCAGCAGCTTACAATGGGGGCTGGATGAAAAACTGTTTTTT.

The V gene is TRBV25-1, the J gene TRBJ2-7; 8 bases line up with TRBD2. Germline trimming cut 7 bases from V and 6 bases from J; bases unmatched to any gene: 2. Germline assignment: CDR1 MGHDK and CDR2 SYGVNS. The CDR3 runs to 11 residues. As DNA, the CDR3 is TGTGCCAGCAAGAGCGGGAGCGAGCAGTACTTC. The encoded protein is CASKSGSEQYF.

The V call is TRBV5-1, the J call TRBJ2-7; 7 bases fit TRBD2. Germline-derived CDR1 and CDR2 are SGHRS and YFSETQ. CDR3 size: 15 residues. The J segment lost 3 bases and the V segment lost 2 bases, leaving 8 bases of the junction unmatched. The CDR3, as DNA: TGCGCCAGCAGCTTAGGTGCCGGGGGGAACTACGAGCAGTACTTC. Its translation: CASSLGAGGNYEQYF.